The entry below describes one TCR beta chain. Seattle researchers signed up patients amid active infection and tracked them longitudinally. The repertoire was sequenced with immunoSEQ multiplex PCR; TCRdb's copy has only in-frame clones and lacks some. This sample has more than 300,000 clones, with about 88% found just once. The data were taken from a study of blood T cell repertoires in COVID-19. Study in general: Sample material is recorded as cDNA or gDNA derived from T cells, B-cell-depleted T cells, or PBMCs.

The CDR3 is made up of 13 amino acids. CDR1 is MNHEY and CDR2 is SMNVEV in the germline V gene (reference sequence). The ends were cut back, 4 bases at V and 10 bases at J, with 11 bases in the middle. Sequences were obtained from peripheral blood. This receptor was identified in a woman between 65 and 79 years old with COVID-19, enrolled during active disease. This chain connects TRBV27 to TRBJ1-6; possibly TRBD1 for D (5 bases). The CDR3 DNA sequence: TGTGCCAGCAGTTATAGGGGAACCTCACCCCTCCACTTT. Protein product: CASSYRGTSPLHF.